This passage covers 24 T cell receptor beta chains from one sample sequenced in a study of cytotoxic CD8 clonotypes in ibrutinib-treated CLL. Profiling relied on immunoSEQ multiplex PCR, and the TCRdb table lists in-frame clones only, not all of them. Counted here are about 180,000 clones, approximately 84% occurring once; the ten biggest clones make up about 4.5%. Material: PBMCs, obtained after 24 months of ibrutinib treatment. These receptors were obtained from a human donor with chronic lymphocytic leukemia.

This clone was seen at least ten times. This chain joins TRBV4-1 and TRBJ1-5, with D unresolved. The CDR3 is made up of 13 amino acids. The germline V and J ends were trimmed by 1 base and 4 bases, with 5 bases remaining between them. Germline V lookup: CDR1 MGHRA, CDR2 YSYEKL. For the CDR3, the DNA is TGCGCCAGCAGCCAAGCCAGGAATCAGCCCCAGCATTTT. Protein product: CASSQARNQPQHF.

This chain links TRBV4-3 with TRBJ2-7, with TRBD1 identical over 9 bases. CDR3 length: 16 amino acids. Germline CDR1 LGHNA, CDR2 YSLEER. V dropped 0 bases and J dropped 2; count of bases not matched to a gene: 5. CDR3 sequence (DNA): TGCGCCAGCAGCCAAGATCTAGGACAGGGGACCTACGAGCAGTACTTC. As protein: CASSQDLGQGTYEQYF.

This chain uses TRBV18 with TRBJ2-5, with D perhaps matching TRBD1 (6 bases). The ends were cut back, 8 bases at V and 2 bases at J, with 12 bases in the middle. Germline-derived CDR1 and CDR2 are KGHSH and LQKENI. The CDR3 contains 13 residues. The CDR3 reads CASQTGVQETQYF. CDR3 nucleotides: TGTGCCAGCCAGACAGGAGTTCAAGAGACCCAGTACTTC. Variable domain in full (rest from reference TRBV18 and TRBJ2-5): NAGVMQNPRHLVRRRGQEARLRCSPMKGHSHVYWYRQLPEEGLKFMVYLQKENIIDESGMPKERFSAEFPKEGPSILRIQQVVRGDSAAYFCASQTGVQETQYFGPGTRLLVL.

This chain links TRBV9 with TRBJ2-2; 11 positions agree with TRBD2. The V gene end was trimmed by 5 bases and the J gene end by 4 bases; junction bases not matched to a gene: 7. In germline, CDR1 is SGDLS, CDR2 YYNGEE. The CDR3 covers 16 residues. CDR3 nucleotides: TGTGCCAGCAGAGACCTAGCGGGAGGACCCACCGGGGAGCTGTTTTTT. Protein product: CASRDLAGGPTGELFF.

The chain couples TRBV30 to TRBJ1-2; no definite D call. This CDR3 region has 13 residues. CDR1 and CDR2 (germline): GTSNPN, SVGIG (reference sequence). Trimming shortened V by 1 base and J by 5 bases, and 11 bases separated the two germline ends. In nucleotides, the CDR3 is TGTGCCTGGAGTGAGCGTGGCAGGTATGGCTACACCTTC. Its protein product is CAWSERGRYGYTF.

The J gene is TRBJ2-1, the V gene TRBV6-6, with D unclear. The germline gives CDR1 MNHNY, CDR2 SVGAGI (reference sequence). This CDR3 spans 12 amino acids. V gave up 4 bases and J gave up 10 bases, with 11 bases separating them. The CDR3 nucleotides are TGTGCCAGCAGTTCGGCTGCCGGGGAGCAGTTCTTC. This encodes CASSSAAGEQFF.

CDR3 in DNA: TGTGCCATCGGAGGGGGTTCCTACAATGAGCAGTTCTTC. As protein: CAIGGGSYNEQFF. The rearrangement joins TRBV7-2 to TRBJ2-1; tentatively, D is TRBD1 or TRBD2 (6 bases each). Trimming took off 10 bases at V and 1 base at J, with 11 bases between the two ends. This CDR3 comprises 13 residues. In germline, CDR1 is SGHTA, CDR2 FQGNSA. The full variable domain, with the rest looked up from reference TRBV7-2 and TRBJ2-1, is GAGVSQSPSNKVTEKGKDVELRCDPISGHTALYWYRQSLGQGLEFLIYFQGNSAPDKSGLPSDRFSAERTGGSVSTLTIQRTQQEDSAVYLCAIGGGSYNEQFFGPGTRLTVL.

This clone was seen once. The V and J genes are TRBV10-3 and TRBJ2-7, with 8 nucleotides matching TRBD1. V trimming: 6 bases; J trimming: 6 bases; junction bases outside the gene matches: 1. Germline loops: CDR1 ENHRY, CDR2 SYGVKD. This CDR3 is 11 amino acids long. CDR3 loop: CAISTGGEQYF. The CDR3 DNA reads TGTGCCATCAGCACAGGGGGCGAGCAGTACTTC.

The chain carries TRBV27 and TRBJ1-2; 9 bases are shared with TRBD1. Trimming cost V 3 bases and J 7 bases; bases outside gene matches: 6. Germline V gene data show CDR1 as MNHEY and CDR2 as SMNVEV (reference sequence). The CDR3 consists of 14 residues. The CDR3 sequence is CASSFLDRGAGYTF. The CDR3 DNA sequence: TGTGCCAGCAGTTTCCTAGACAGGGGGGCTGGCTACACCTTC.

V gene TRBV23-1 combines with J gene TRBJ1-2; no firm D call. TRBV23-1 is an ORF, and what it does is uncertain. With 6 bases removed from V and 7 bases from J, the gap between germline ends came to 9 bases. This CDR3 has 11 residues. CDR3 DNA: TGCGCCAGCAGCCCTTATATTGGCTACACCTTC. Protein sequence: CASSPYIGYTF.

This chain uses TRBV30 with TRBJ2-5; 14 positions match TRBD2. CDR3 length: 16 amino acids. V lost 5 bases to trimming and J lost 5 bases; unmatched junction nucleotides: 10. The V gene's germline CDR1 is GTSNPN and CDR2 SVGIG (reference sequence). DNA of the CDR3: TGTGCCTGGCGGGGGACTAGCGGGGGTCGGAGGGAGACCCAGTACTTC. Its protein product is CAWRGTSGGRRETQYF.

This chain connects TRBV5-4 to TRBJ1-2, with D unresolved. V was cut by 0 bases and J by 1 base, with 16 bases left in between. The germline V gene has CDR1 SGHNT and CDR2 YYREEE (reference sequence). This CDR3 spans 17 amino acids. CDR3 protein: CASSLALGGGNNYGYTF. CDR3 nucleotides: TGTGCCAGCAGCTTGGCCCTCGGTGGCGGTAATAACTATGGCTACACCTTC. The full variable domain, its missing parts supplied by reference TRBV5-4 and TRBJ1-2, is ETGVTQSPTHLIKTRGQQVTLRCSSQSGHNTVSWYQQALGQGPQFIFQYYREEENGRGNFPPRFSGLQFPNYSSELNVNALELDDSALYLCASSLALGGGNNYGYTFGSGTRLTVV.

The sample holds one count of this clone. The V call is TRBV9, the J call TRBJ1-5, with TRBD1 matching over 8 bases. After removal of 4 bases from V and 6 bases from J, the junction contained 9 bases not matched to a gene. Germline CDR1 is SGDLS and CDR2 is YYNGEE. The CDR3 is 15 residues long. The CDR3: CASSSGQGGGQPQHF. DNA of the CDR3: TGTGCCAGCAGCTCTGGACAGGGTGGGGGTCAGCCCCAGCATTTT.

V gene TRBV4-1 combines with J gene TRBJ1-6; 7 nucleotides match TRBD1. The CDR3 totals 14 residues. The V segment lost 7 bases and the J segment 3 bases; nucleotides outside the gene matches: 3. The germline V gene has CDR1 MGHRA and CDR2 YSYEKL. The CDR3 sequence: CASTRGNYNSPLHF. CDR3 in DNA: TGCGCCAGCACCAGGGGGAACTATAATTCACCCCTCCACTTT.

The chain is built from TRBV7-5 and TRBJ1-1; the table's D call, TRBD1, has no DNA check behind it. TRBV7-5 is a recognized pseudogene. The length of the CDR3 is 14 residues. The CDR3, as DNA: TGTGTCAGAAGCCGGGACAGCTTGAACACTGAAGCTTTCTTT. Its translation: CVRSRDSLNTEAFF.

The chain recombines TRBV19 with TRBJ2-7, with D perhaps matching TRBD1 (6 bases). Germline assignment: CDR1 LNHDA and CDR2 SQIVND (reference sequence). The CDR3 contains 14 residues. Trimming took off 5 bases at V and 3 bases at J, with 14 bases between the two ends. Written as DNA, the CDR3 is TGTGCCAGTAGTCAAGGGACACGGAGCTACGAGCAGTACTTC. This codes for CASSQGTRSYEQYF.

The count of this clone is one. V is TRBV7-2 and J is TRBJ1-3; unclear D gene. The ends were cut back, 5 bases at V and 3 bases at J, with 11 bases in the middle. The CDR3 length is 14 residues. Looked up from germline, CDR1 is SGHTA and CDR2 is FQGNSA. The CDR3 loop reads CASSPRHLGNTIYF. DNA for the CDR3: TGTGCCAGCAGCCCCCGACACCTTGGAAACACCATATATTTT. The full variable domain, completed using reference TRBV7-2 and TRBJ1-3, is GAGVSQSPSNKVTEKGKDVELRCDPISGHTALYWYRQSLGQGLEFLIYFQGNSAPDKSGLPSDRFSAERTGGSVSTLTIQRTQQEDSAVYLCASSPRHLGNTIYFGEGSWLTVV.

The table lists this clone with a count of one. The V and J genes are TRBV11-3 and TRBJ2-1, with 13 bases matching TRBD2. V lost 3 bases, J lost 5 bases, and 1 base stayed unmatched. This CDR3 spans 15 amino acids. Germline CDR1 SGHNT, CDR2 YENEEA. The CDR3 is CASSLGLAGHNEQFF. For the CDR3, the DNA is TGTGCCAGCAGCTTGGGACTAGCGGGACACAATGAGCAGTTCTTC. Looking up the rest from reference TRBV11-3 and TRBJ2-1 gives the full variable domain: EAGVVQSPRYKIIEKKQPVAFWCNPISGHNTLYWYLQNLGQGPELLIRYENEEAVDDSQLPKDRFSAERLKGVDSTLKIQPAELGDSAVYLCASSLGLAGHNEQFFGPGTRLTVL.

The chain combines TRBV2 with TRBJ2-7, with D possibly matching TRBD2 (5 bases). The CDR3 loop spans 14 amino acids. Trimming shortened V by 1 base and J by 2 bases, and 9 bases separated the two germline ends. The V gene's germline CDR1 is SNHLY and CDR2 FYNNEI. This CDR3 reads CASSEGRVTYEQYF. The CDR3 DNA sequence: TGTGCCAGCAGTGAAGGGCGGGTAACCTACGAGCAGTACTTC.

This chain uses TRBV18 with TRBJ2-2, with D possibly matching TRBD2 (6 bases). The CDR3 runs 14 residues. Deletions cut 3 bases from V and 6 bases from J, with 11 bases between. Looked up from germline, CDR1 is KGHSH and CDR2 is LQKENI. The DNA for the CDR3 is TGTGCCAGCTCACCGGGACTCTGGTCCGGGGAGCTGTTTTTT. Its translation: CASSPGLWSGELFF.

The chain employs TRBV27 and TRBJ1-1; D is perhaps TRBD1 (5 bases). The CDR3 loop spans 14 amino acids. Per germline, CDR1 MNHEY and CDR2 SMNVEV (reference sequence). Trimming removed 6 bases from V and 2 bases from J, with 13 bases in between. CDR3 in DNA: TGTGCCAGCAGATTCGGGACGCCTAACACTGAAGCTTTCTTT. Protein: CASRFGTPNTEAFF.

CDR3 sequence: CSVVRARYGYTF. The CDR3 DNA sequence: TGCAGCGTTGTACGGGCCCGCTATGGCTACACCTTC. The genes are TRBV29-1 and TRBJ1-2; D call uncertain. Per germline, CDR1 SQVTM and CDR2 ANQGSEA. Trimming took 4 bases from V and 4 from J, leaving 10 bases between them. CDR3 length: 12 amino acids.

The rearrangement uses TRBV5-5 and TRBJ1-1, with 8 bases that match TRBD1. CDR1 is SGHKS and CDR2 is YYEKEE in the germline V gene (reference sequence). Trimming removed 7 bases from V and 4 bases from J; junction bases left unmatched: 6. CDR3 length equals 13 residues. The CDR3 DNA reads as TGTGCCAGCGGCATAACAGGGGGCACTGAAGCTTTCTTT. Residues: CASGITGGTEAFF.

The chain combines TRBV5-4 with TRBJ2-3, with D perhaps matching TRBD2 (5 bases). CDR1 is SGHNT and CDR2 is YYREEE in the germline V gene (reference sequence). The length of the CDR3 is 13 residues. V was shortened by 1 base and J by 7 bases, with 10 bases between the two germline ends. CDR3 loop: CASSLRTGNTQYF. CDR3 in DNA: TGTGCCAGCAGCTTGCGTACGGGGAATACGCAGTATTTT.